Listed below are T cell receptor beta chains from one sample, sequenced in a study of PD-1 blockade in classical Hodgkin lymphoma. Method: immunoSEQ multiplex PCR; TCRdb's copy keeps in-frame clones and lacks some. The table records about 39,000 clones, around four fifths of them present only once. The source material was peripheral blood mononuclear cells (PBMCs), sampled before the fourth cycle of nivolumab. Every receptor here comes from a human donor with classical Hodgkin lymphoma. Both conserved end residues are part of each CDR3. The D gene is left open where the match is weak. Part of the rows lack a size; the others show once, few, many or a class for expanded clones.

v_gene,abundance,j_gene,d_gene,CDR3aa,CDR3nt
TRBV19,large,TRBJ1-4,.,CASSIEKGIGEKLFF,TGTGCCAGTAGTATAGAGAAAGGGATCGGTGAAAAACTGTTTTTT
TRBV7-9,few,TRBJ2-3,TRBD1,CASSPRQGWTDTQYF,TGTGCCAGCAGCCCGAGACAGGGGTGGACAGATACGCAGTATTTT
TRBV28,.,TRBJ2-7,.,CASVSRQNPHYEQYF,TGTGCCAGCGTCTCGCGACAGAACCCACACTACGAGCAGTACTTC
TRBV28,.,TRBJ1-5,.,CASSLDRYGQPQHF,TGTGCCAGCAGTTTAGACAGATACGGTCAGCCCCAGCATTTT
TRBV11-2,.,TRBJ1-5,.,CASSLSGNNQPQHF,TGTGCCAGCAGCTTATCGGGAAACAATCAGCCCCAGCATTTT
TRBV5-1,.,TRBJ2-4,.,CASSLSGVRNIQYF,TGCGCCAGCAGCTTGTCGGGCGTACGAAACATTCAGTACTTC
TRBV4-1,few,TRBJ2-7,.,CASSQGTPSGYEQYF,TGCGCCAGCAGCCAAGGGACACCGAGTGGTTACGAGCAGTACTTC
TRBV5-1,.,TRBJ2-5,.,CASSLGGGETQYF,TGCGCCAGCAGCCTCGGGGGTGGAGAGACCCAGTACTTC
TRBV5-1,.,TRBJ1-4,TRBD1,CASSPRTGLSEKLFF,TGCGCCAGCAGCCCAAGGACAGGGCTTAGTGAAAAACTGTTTTTT
TRBV9,.,TRBJ1-2,.,CASSVEGRNGYTF,TGTGCCAGCAGCGTAGAGGGTAGGAACGGCTACACCTTC
TRBV15,few,TRBJ1-2,TRBD1,CATRDRGDYGYTF,TGTGCCACCCGGGACAGAGGGGACTATGGCTACACCTTC